This T cell receptor beta chain derives from a study of blood T cells in healthy people across ages. Together with a sample-barcoded 5' primer, a J-beta primer mix was included in a second PCR lasting about 7 to 11 cycles. MiXCR, applied by TCRdb to the 5' RACE reads, yields one record per CDR3 protein. Here the sample spans around 800,000 distinct CDR3 sequences, around 43% being singletons. This CDR3 comprises 14 residues. V trimming: 5 bases; J trimming: 10 bases; junction bases outside the gene matches: 10. Germline lookup yields CDR1 PRHDT and CDR2 FYEKMQ (reference sequence). Overall study findings and caveats: Not knowing donor CMV status may have confounded expanded clonotype changes. PBMCs were not sorted, which prevented a conclusive comparison of naive versus antigen-experienced cells. Older individuals had lower TCR beta diversity per million T cells (the decline was roughly linear).

Concerning this clonotype: The antigen remains undetermined.

The TCR comes from a man between 60 and 75 years old in good health. Sample: blood. The rearrangement joins TRBV13 to TRBJ2-1; 8 bases fit TRBD1. The CDR3 DNA reads as TGTGCCAGCAGCGTCAGGGGGCCCAGTGACGAGCAGTTCTTC. Protein: CASSVRGPSDEQFF.